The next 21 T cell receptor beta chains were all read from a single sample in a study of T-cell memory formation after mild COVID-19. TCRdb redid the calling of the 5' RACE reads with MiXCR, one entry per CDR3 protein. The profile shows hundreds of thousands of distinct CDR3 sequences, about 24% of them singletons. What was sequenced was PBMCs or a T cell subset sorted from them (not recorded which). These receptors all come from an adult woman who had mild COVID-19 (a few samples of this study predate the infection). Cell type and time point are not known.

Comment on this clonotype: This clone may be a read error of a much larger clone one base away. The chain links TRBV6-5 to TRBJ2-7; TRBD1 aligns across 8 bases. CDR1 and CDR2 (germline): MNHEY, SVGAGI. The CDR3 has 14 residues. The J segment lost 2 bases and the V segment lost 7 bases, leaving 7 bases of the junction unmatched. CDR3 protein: CASTQTGATYEQYF. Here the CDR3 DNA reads TGTGCCAGCACCCAGACAGGGGCGACCTACGAGCAGTACTTC.

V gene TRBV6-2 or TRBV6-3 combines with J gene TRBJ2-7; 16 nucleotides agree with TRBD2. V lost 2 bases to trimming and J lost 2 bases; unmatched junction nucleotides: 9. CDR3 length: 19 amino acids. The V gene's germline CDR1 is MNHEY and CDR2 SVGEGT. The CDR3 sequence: CASSYPGLAGGPSPYEQYF. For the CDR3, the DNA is TGTGCCAGCAGTTACCCGGGACTAGCGGGAGGGCCATCCCCCTACGAGCAGTACTTC.

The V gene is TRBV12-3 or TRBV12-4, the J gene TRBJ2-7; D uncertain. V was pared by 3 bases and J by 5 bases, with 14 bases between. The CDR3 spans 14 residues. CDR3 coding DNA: TGTGCCAGCAGTTTGGCACCGGGCCTTGACGAGCAGTACTTC. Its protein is CASSLAPGLDEQYF.

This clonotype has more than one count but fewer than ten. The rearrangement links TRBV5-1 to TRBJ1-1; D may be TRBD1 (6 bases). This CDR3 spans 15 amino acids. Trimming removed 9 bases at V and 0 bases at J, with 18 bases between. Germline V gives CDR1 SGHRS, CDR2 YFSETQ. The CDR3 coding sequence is TGCGCCACTATGAACAGGGATTCTATGAACACTGAAGCTTTCTTT. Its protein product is CATMNRDSMNTEAFF.

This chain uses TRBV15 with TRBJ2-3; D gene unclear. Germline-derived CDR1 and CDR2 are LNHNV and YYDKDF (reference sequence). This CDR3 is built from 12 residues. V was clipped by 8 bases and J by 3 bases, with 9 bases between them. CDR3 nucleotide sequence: TGTGCCACCTCCCCCCTAACAGATACGCAGTATTTT. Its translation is CATSPLTDTQYF.

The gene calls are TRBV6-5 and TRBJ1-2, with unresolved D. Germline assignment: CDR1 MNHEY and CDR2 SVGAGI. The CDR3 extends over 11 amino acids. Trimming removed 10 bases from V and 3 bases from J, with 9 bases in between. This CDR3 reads CATLRDYGYTF. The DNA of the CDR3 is TGTGCCACCCTCCGGGACTATGGCTACACCTTC.

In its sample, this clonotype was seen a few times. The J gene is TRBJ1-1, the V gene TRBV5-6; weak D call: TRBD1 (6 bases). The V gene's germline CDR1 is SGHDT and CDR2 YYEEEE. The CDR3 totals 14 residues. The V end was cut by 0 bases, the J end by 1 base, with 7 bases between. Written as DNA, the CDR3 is TGTGCCAGCAGCTTGGGGACAGAGAACACTGAAGCTTTCTTT. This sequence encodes CASSLGTENTEAFF.

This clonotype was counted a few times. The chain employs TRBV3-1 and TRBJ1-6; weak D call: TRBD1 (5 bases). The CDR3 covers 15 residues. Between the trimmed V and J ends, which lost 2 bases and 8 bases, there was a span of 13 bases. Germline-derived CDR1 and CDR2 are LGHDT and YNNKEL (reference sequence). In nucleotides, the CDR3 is TGTGCCAGCAGCCAACACCGGCGAGGGGATTCACCCCTCCACTTT. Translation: CASSQHRRGDSPLHF.

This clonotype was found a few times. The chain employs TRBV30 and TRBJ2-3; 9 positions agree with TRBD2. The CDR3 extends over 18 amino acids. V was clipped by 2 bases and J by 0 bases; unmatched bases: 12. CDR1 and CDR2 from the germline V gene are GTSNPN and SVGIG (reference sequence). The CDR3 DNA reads TGTGCCTGGAGTTCGCCCCTAGCGGGGCGGACTAGCACAGATACGCAGTATTTT. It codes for CAWSSPLAGRTSTDTQYF.

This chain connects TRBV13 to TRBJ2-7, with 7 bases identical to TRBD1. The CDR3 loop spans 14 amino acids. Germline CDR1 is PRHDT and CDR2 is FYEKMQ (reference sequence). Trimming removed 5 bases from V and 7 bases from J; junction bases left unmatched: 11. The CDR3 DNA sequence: TGTGCCAGCAGCACAATGGGACAGATGGAGGAGCAGTACTTC. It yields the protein CASSTMGQMEEQYF.

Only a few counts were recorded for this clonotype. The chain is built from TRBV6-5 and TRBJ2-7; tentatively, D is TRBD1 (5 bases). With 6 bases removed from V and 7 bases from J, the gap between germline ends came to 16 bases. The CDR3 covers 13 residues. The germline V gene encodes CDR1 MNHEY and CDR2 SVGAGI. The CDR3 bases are TGTGCCAGCAGCCAGAGCGCTTCAGGGGAGCAGTACTTC. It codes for CASSQSASGEQYF.

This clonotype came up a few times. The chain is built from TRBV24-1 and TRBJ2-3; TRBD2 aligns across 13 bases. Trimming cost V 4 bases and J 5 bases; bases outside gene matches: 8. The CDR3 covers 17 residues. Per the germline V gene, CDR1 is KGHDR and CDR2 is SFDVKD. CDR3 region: CATSDPGLAGVEDTQYF. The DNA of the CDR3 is TGTGCCACCAGTGACCCCGGACTAGCGGGAGTGGAAGATACGCAGTATTTT.

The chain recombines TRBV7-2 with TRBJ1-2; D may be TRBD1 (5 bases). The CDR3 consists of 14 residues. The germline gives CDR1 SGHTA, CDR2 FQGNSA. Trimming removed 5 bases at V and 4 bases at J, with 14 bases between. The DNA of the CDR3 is TGTGCCAGCAGCCTGTCGGGGGGGGGCTATGGCTACACCTTC. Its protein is CASSLSGGGYGYTF.

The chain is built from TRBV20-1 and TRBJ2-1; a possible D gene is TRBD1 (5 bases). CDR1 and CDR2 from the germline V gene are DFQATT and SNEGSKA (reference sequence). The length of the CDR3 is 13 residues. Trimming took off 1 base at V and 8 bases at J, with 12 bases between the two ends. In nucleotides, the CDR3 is TGCAGTGCTAGAGGCAGGGCCAGCTATGAGCAGTTCTTC. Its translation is CSARGRASYEQFF.

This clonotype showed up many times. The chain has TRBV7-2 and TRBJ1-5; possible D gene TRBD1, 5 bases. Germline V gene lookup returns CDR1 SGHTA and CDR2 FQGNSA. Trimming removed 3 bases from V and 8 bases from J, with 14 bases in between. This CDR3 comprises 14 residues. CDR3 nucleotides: TGTGCCAGCAGCTTCGAGCCAGGGTTGAAGCCCCAGCATTTT. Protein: CASSFEPGLKPQHF.

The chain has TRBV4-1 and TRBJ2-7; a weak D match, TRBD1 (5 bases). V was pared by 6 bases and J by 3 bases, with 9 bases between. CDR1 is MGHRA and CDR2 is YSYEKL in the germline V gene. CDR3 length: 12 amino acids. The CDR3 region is CASRGHSYEQYF. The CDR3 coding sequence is TGCGCCAGCAGAGGACACAGCTACGAGCAGTACTTC.

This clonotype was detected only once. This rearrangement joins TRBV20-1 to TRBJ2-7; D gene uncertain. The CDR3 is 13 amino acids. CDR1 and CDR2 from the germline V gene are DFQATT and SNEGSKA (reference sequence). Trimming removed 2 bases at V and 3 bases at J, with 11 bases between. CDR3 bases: TGCAGTGCTAGATCTGACGGCAGCTACGAGCAGTACTTC. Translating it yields CSARSDGSYEQYF.

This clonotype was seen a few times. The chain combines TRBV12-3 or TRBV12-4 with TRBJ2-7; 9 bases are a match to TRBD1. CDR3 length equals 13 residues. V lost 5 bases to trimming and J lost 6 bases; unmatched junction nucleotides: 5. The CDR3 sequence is CASSRDRAAEQYF. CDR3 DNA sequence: TGTGCCAGCAGTCGGGACAGGGCTGCCGAGCAGTACTTC.

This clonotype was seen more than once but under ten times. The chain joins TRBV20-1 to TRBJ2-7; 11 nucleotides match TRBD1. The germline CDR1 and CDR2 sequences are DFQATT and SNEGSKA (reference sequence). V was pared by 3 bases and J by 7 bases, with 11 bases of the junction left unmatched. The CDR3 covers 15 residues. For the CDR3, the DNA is TGCAGTGCTAGGTCTTACCGGGACAGGGGGAATGAGCAGTACTTC. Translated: CSARSYRDRGNEQYF.

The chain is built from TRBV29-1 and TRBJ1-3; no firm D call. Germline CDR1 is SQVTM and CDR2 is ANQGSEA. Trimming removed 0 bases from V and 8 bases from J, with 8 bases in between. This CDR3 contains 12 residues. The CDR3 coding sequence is TGCAGCGTTGAAGATCTGACGGACACCATATATTTT. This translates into CSVEDLTDTIYF.

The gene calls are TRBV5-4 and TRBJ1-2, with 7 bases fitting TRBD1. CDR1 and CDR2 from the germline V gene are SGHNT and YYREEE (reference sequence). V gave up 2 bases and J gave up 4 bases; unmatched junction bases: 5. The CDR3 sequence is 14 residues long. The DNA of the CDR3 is TGTGCCAGCAGCTTAAACAGGGGCATCTATGGCTACACCTTC. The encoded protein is CASSLNRGIYGYTF.